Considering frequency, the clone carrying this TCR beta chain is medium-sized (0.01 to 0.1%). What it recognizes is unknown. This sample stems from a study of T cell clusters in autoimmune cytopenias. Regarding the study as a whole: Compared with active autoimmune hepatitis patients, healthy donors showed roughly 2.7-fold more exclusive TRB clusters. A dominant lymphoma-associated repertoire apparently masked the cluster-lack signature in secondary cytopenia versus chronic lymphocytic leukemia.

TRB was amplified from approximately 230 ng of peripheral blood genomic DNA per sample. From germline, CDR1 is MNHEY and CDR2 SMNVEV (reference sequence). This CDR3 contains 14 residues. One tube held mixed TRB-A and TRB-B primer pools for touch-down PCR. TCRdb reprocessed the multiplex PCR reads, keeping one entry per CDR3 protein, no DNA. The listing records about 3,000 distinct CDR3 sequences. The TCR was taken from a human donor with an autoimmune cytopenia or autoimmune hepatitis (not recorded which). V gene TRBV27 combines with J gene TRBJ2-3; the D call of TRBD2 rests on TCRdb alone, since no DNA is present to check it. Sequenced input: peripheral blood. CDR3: CASGSGAYTDTQYF.